Below are 21 T cell receptor beta chains sequenced from a single sample in a study of blood T cell repertoires in COVID-19. The repertoire was sequenced with immunoSEQ multiplex PCR; TCRdb's copy has only in-frame clones and lacks some. This sample has about 200,000 clones, with about 80% found just once. The sample consisted of PBMCs or T cells enriched from blood (not recorded which). These receptors all stem from a man aged 35 to 55 who had recovered from COVID-19.

The V and J genes are TRBV19 and TRBJ1-1; 7 bases fit TRBD1. The CDR3 is 14 amino acids. J was trimmed by 4 bases and V by 3 bases; bases with no gene match: 5. Germline CDR1 is LNHDA and CDR2 is SQIVND (reference sequence). The CDR3 DNA is TGTGCCAGTAGTATGAGGGGGCAGGGCACTGAAGCTTTCTTT. Translated, it gives CASSMRGQGTEAFF.

The chain links TRBV12-5 to TRBJ2-2, with D maybe TRBD2 (6 bases). The CDR3 covers 16 residues. V lost 4 bases and J 3 bases, leaving 15 bases between the germline ends. CDR1 is LGHNT and CDR2 is FRNRAP in the germline V gene. CDR3 sequence: CASGSPAGGDTGELFF. CDR3 nucleotide sequence: TGTGCTAGTGGTTCCCCCGCCGGAGGGGACACCGGGGAGCTGTTTTTT.

V gene TRBV5-1 combines with J gene TRBJ1-4; 9 bases map to TRBD1. The germline gives CDR1 SGHRS, CDR2 YFSETQ. CDR3 length: 14 residues. The junction had 7 bases not matched to a gene; V was cut back by 7 bases and J by 6 bases. CDR3 residues: CASSRTGVDEKLFF. CDR3 nucleotide sequence: TGCGCCAGCTCCAGGACAGGGGTCGATGAAAAACTGTTTTTT.

The chain joins TRBV27 to TRBJ2-3, with 11 bases fitting TRBD2. Germline assignment: CDR1 MNHEY and CDR2 SMNVEV (reference sequence). The CDR3 totals 18 residues. The J segment lost 0 bases and the V segment lost 5 bases, leaving 10 bases of the junction unmatched. In DNA form, the CDR3 reads TGTGCCAGCAGTAGAAAGGGACTAGCGGCTCCAAGCACAGATACGCAGTATTTT. Its protein is CASSRKGLAAPSTDTQYF.

There are a few counts of this clone. The chain is built from TRBV29-1 and TRBJ2-2; the D is unclear. Looked up from germline, CDR1 is SQVTM and CDR2 is ANQGSEA. The V end lost 4 bases, the J end lost 5 bases, and 11 bases lay between the germline ends. This CDR3 has 13 amino acids. The chain's CDR3 is CSVGAVTTGELFF. CDR3 DNA sequence: TGCAGCGTTGGGGCAGTCACAACCGGGGAGCTGTTTTTT.

The gene calls are TRBV4-2 and TRBJ2-7; TRBD1 agrees at 9 bases. V lost 0 bases to trimming and J lost 7 bases; unmatched junction nucleotides: 10. This CDR3 has 16 residues. Germline-derived CDR1 and CDR2 are LGHNA and YNFKEQ. CDR3 nucleotide sequence: TGTGCCAGCAGCCAAGATCGACAGGGGGGACGTCGGGAGCAGTACTTC. Its protein product is CASSQDRQGGRREQYF.

The rearrangement joins TRBV9 to TRBJ1-1, with D tentatively TRBD1 (5 bases). The V and J ends lost 0 bases and 1 base respectively, with 25 bases between them. CDR1 and CDR2 from the germline V gene are SGDLS and YYNGEE. The CDR3 is 20 residues long. The CDR3 here is CASSVVTRDRGSLWNTEAFF. The CDR3 DNA reads as TGTGCCAGCAGCGTAGTTACCCGGGATCGGGGGTCATTGTGGAACACTGAAGCTTTCTTT.

The sample holds one count of this clone. J is TRBJ1-2 and V is TRBV9; TRBD1 matches at 7 bases. CDR1 and CDR2 (germline): SGDLS, YYNGEE. V lost 3 bases to trimming and J lost 2 bases; unmatched junction nucleotides: 7. CDR3 length equals 15 residues. The CDR3 bases are TGTGCCAGCAGCGGGTTAGACAGGGCGAACTATGGCTACACCTTC. It specifies CASSGLDRANYGYTF. The full variable domain, its missing parts supplied by reference TRBV9 and TRBJ1-2, is DSGVTQTPKHLITATGQRVTLRCSPRSGDLSVYWYQQSLDQGLQFLIQYYNGEERAKGNILERFSAQQFPDLHSELNLSSLELGDSALYFCASSGLDRANYGYTFGSGTRLTVV.

V is TRBV6-6 and J is TRBJ1-5; 9 bases match TRBD1. Looked up from germline, CDR1 is MNHNY and CDR2 is SVGAGI (reference sequence). CDR3 length equals 16 residues. Losses at the gene ends were 2 bases for V and 1 base for J; bases not matched to a gene: 3. For the CDR3, the DNA is TGTGCCAGCAGTTACACTGGACAGGGGAGCAATCAGCCCCAGCATTTT. It is translated as CASSYTGQGSNQPQHF.

The J gene is TRBJ2-1, the V gene TRBV7-9, with 10 nucleotides matching TRBD2. With V trimmed by 4 bases and J by 15 bases, 6 bases remained unmatched. This CDR3 is 12 amino acids long. Germline V gives CDR1 SEHNR, CDR2 FQNEAQ (reference sequence). The CDR3 DNA is TGTGCCAGCAGCTCCTCTAGCGGGGGACGGTTCTTC. Amino acids: CASSSSSGGRFF.

On this clone: The sample has other DNA sequences that encode this CDR3 too. The chain joins TRBV7-2 to TRBJ1-2; 7 positions match TRBD1. The V gene end was trimmed by 5 bases and the J gene end by 2 bases; junction bases not matched to a gene: 2. The CDR3 extends over 13 amino acids. The germline V gene has CDR1 SGHTA and CDR2 FQGNSA. DNA for the CDR3: TGTGCCAGCAGCCGGGACAGAAACTATGGCTACACCTTC. This sequence encodes CASSRDRNYGYTF.

The chain's CDR3 is CASGPSQPQHF. The CDR3 bases are TGTGCCAGCGGTCCGAGTCAGCCCCAGCATTTT. The chain is built from TRBV6-5 and TRBJ1-5; no definite D call. The V end was cut by 8 bases, the J end by 6 bases, with 8 bases between. The CDR3 has 11 residues. The germline V gene encodes CDR1 MNHEY and CDR2 SVGAGI.

CDR3 nucleotide sequence: TGTGCCAGTAGCAAACTAGCGGGGGGGCCTCGGGTACAGTGGCAGTACTTC. Its protein product is CASSKLAGGPRVQWQYF. The chain employs TRBV19 and TRBJ2-7; 13 bases match TRBD2. Germline assignment: CDR1 LNHDA and CDR2 SQIVND (reference sequence). The CDR3 is 17 residues long. Trimming cost V 6 bases and J 9 bases; bases outside gene matches: 17.

The chain is built from TRBV19 and TRBJ1-5, with a weak D call TRBD1 (5 bases). CDR1 is LNHDA, CDR2 SQIVND, per germline (reference sequence). Trimming shortened V by 3 bases and J by 2 bases, and 17 bases separated the two germline ends. The CDR3 is 17 amino acids. The CDR3, as DNA: TGTGCCAGTAGTATGGGGCCGGCGGCCTCAGGCAATCAGCCCCAGCATTTT. It specifies CASSMGPAASGNQPQHF.

The chain uses TRBV11-1 and TRBJ2-3; TRBD1 might be the D (6 bases). Trimming pared 4 bases from V and 0 bases from J, leaving 8 bases between. Germline V gives CDR1 SGHAT, CDR2 FQDESV (reference sequence). CDR3 length: 14 residues. The CDR3 DNA sequence: TGTGCCAGCAGCTACGGACAGAGCACAGATACGCAGTATTTT. This gives the protein CASSYGQSTDTQYF.

The CDR3, as DNA: TGTGCCTGGATGGACAGCGTTAAGCAGTACTTC. Its translation is CAWMDSVKQYF. This chain joins TRBV30 and TRBJ2-7, with a weak D call TRBD1 (6 bases). The germline V and J ends were trimmed by 4 bases and 8 bases, with 12 bases remaining between them. CDR3 size: 11 residues. Looked up from germline, CDR1 is GTSNPN and CDR2 is SVGIG (reference sequence).

The genes are TRBV6-2 or TRBV6-3 and TRBJ1-1; TRBD1 might be the D (6 bases). The ends were cut back, 6 bases at V and 6 bases at J, with 14 bases in the middle. This CDR3 is 13 amino acids long. Germline assignment: CDR1 MNHEY and CDR2 SVGEGT. CDR3 bases: TGTGCCAGCAGCAAACAGGGAAACGCTGAAGCTTTCTTT. Translated, it gives CASSKQGNAEAFF.

The genes are TRBV28 and TRBJ1-1; maybe TRBD1 (6 bases). From germline, CDR1 is MDHEN and CDR2 SYDVKM. Trimming stripped 3 bases from V and 3 bases from J, with 17 bases between. This CDR3 is built from 16 residues. CDR3: CASSLVGGGWDTEAFF. CDR3 coding DNA: TGTGCCAGCAGTTTGGTCGGGGGGGGCTGGGACACTGAAGCTTTCTTT.

This sequence joins TRBV28 and TRBJ1-5, with 7 bases fitting TRBD1. Germline CDR1 MDHEN, CDR2 SYDVKM. The ends lost 5 bases at V and 9 bases at J; junction bases unmatched: 13. This CDR3 is 15 amino acids long. The CDR3 sequence: CASSPGQLLVGPQHF. The CDR3 bases are TGTGCCAGCAGTCCGGGACAGTTATTAGTAGGGCCCCAGCATTTT. The entire variable domain, with the rest obtained from reference TRBV28 and TRBJ1-5, is as follows: DVKVTQSSRYLVKRTGEKVFLECVQDMDHENMFWYRQDPGLGLRLIYFSYDVKMKEKGDIPEGYSVSREKKERFSLILESASTNQTSMYLCASSPGQLLVGPQHFGDGTRLSIL.

The V and J genes are TRBV4-2 and TRBJ1-6; possibly TRBD1 for D (5 bases). V was shortened by 0 bases and J by 6 bases, with 12 bases between the two germline ends. The CDR3 has 16 residues. Germline values: CDR1 LGHNA, CDR2 YNFKEQ. The DNA of the CDR3 is TGTGCCAGCAGCCAAGACCTGACAGTTGGTAATTCACCCCTCCACTTT. Amino acids: CASSQDLTVGNSPLHF.

This clone appeared a single time. The V and J genes are TRBV28 and TRBJ1-2; TRBD1 matches at 7 bases. This CDR3 is 15 amino acids long. The junction had 9 bases not matched to a gene; V was cut back by 4 bases and J by 4 bases. Germline values: CDR1 MDHEN, CDR2 SYDVKM. Written as DNA, the CDR3 is TGTGCCAGCAGTTCAGGCCCAGGGGGATCCTATGGCTACACCTTC. Its protein product is CASSSGPGGSYGYTF.